This T cell receptor (beta chain) was found in a study of cytomegalovirus exposure and HLA in healthy donors. Background on the study: Of several hundred genotyped donors, approximately 84% clustered with self-reported Caucasian donors.

Despite likely unrecorded immune exposures, the donors were nominally healthy at the time of sampling. Study observations and caveats: Earlier analysis looked at TCR beta V segments, and most were productive about 87% or about 30% of the time.

The PCR made use of 60 Vbeta and 13 Jbeta primers. Here immunoSEQ multiplex PCR was the method, and the copy in TCRdb shows in-frame clones only, minus some. The sample shows under 110,000 clones, about 70% of them seen only once. This clone is a singleton in its sample. Its antigen is still unknown. Sample: PBMCs. The clonotype originates from a female donor in good health and CMV-seronegative.

The CDR3 reads CASKWGVTEAFF. The DNA of the CDR3 is TGTGCCAGCAAGTGGGGAGTCACTGAAGCTTTCTTT. The V gene is TRBV2, the J gene TRBJ1-1; D uncertain. Between the trimmed V and J ends, which lost 7 bases and 4 bases, there was a span of 10 bases. CDR3 size: 12 residues. CDR1 and CDR2 (germline): SNHLY, FYNNEI.